These 6 T cell receptor beta chains originate from one sample sequenced in a study of blood T cell repertoires in COVID-19. The data were produced by immunoSEQ multiplex PCR, yet TCRdb's version contains in-frame clones alone and is incomplete. The table includes about 280,000 clones, roughly 89% detected once. Sequencing was carried out using PBMCs or T cells enriched from blood (not recorded which). These TCRs come from an older woman who had recovered from COVID-19.

V gene TRBV3-1 (or the pseudogene TRBV3-2) combines with J gene TRBJ2-7, with 7 nucleotides matching TRBD1. The germline gives CDR1 LGHDT, CDR2 YNNKEL (reference sequence). The CDR3 runs 15 residues. The junction had 9 bases not matched to a gene; V was cut back by 4 bases and J by 3 bases. CDR3 bases: TGTGCCAGCAGCCCGACGGGGACAGCCCGCTACGAGCAGTACTTC. It specifies CASSPTGTARYEQYF.

This clone showed up just once. The V and J genes are TRBV9 and TRBJ2-3; TRBD2 matches at 12 bases. The V and J ends lost 4 bases and 8 bases, in that order; junction bases with no gene match: 20. CDR1 SGDLS and CDR2 YYNGEE come from the germline V gene. CDR3 size: 19 residues. CDR3 loop: CASSPWRGVPSGGATTQYF. CDR3 nucleotide sequence: TGTGCCAGCAGCCCCTGGCGGGGGGTGCCTAGCGGGGGGGCTACTACGCAGTATTTT.

The chain links TRBV30 to TRBJ2-2; D gene unclear. The V end lost 1 base, the J end lost 5 bases, and 14 bases lay between the germline ends. CDR1 and CDR2 from the germline V gene are GTSNPN and SVGIG (reference sequence). There are 15 residues in the CDR3. CDR3 DNA: TGTGCCTGGAGTGGCCATCCTTCCAGGACCGGGGAGCTGTTTTTT. This translates into CAWSGHPSRTGELFF. Full variable domain (missing parts from reference TRBV30 and TRBJ2-2): SQTIHQWPATLVQPVGSPLSLECTVEGTSNPNLYWYRQAAGRGLQLLFYSVGIGQISSEVPQNLSASRPQDRQFILSSKKLLLSDSGFYLCAWSGHPSRTGELFFGEGSRLTVL.

This clone has only one observation. V is TRBV27 and J is TRBJ2-7; 8 bases line up with TRBD2. Germline trimming cut 6 bases from V and 1 base from J; bases unmatched to any gene: 2. This CDR3 contains 13 residues. The germline V gene has CDR1 MNHEY and CDR2 SMNVEV (reference sequence). CDR3 sequence (DNA): TGTGCCAGCAGGGGCGGGAGGTCCTACGAGCAGTACTTC. Translated, it gives CASRGGRSYEQYF.

The rearrangement links TRBV28 to TRBJ1-2, with D possibly matching TRBD1 (6 bases). The CDR3 is 14 residues long. Trimming pared 3 bases from V and 4 bases from J, leaving 12 bases between. Per germline, CDR1 MDHEN and CDR2 SYDVKM. In DNA, the CDR3 is TGTGCCAGCAGTTTCCCCACAGGGATCTATGGCTACACCTTC. Protein: CASSFPTGIYGYTF.

The CDR3 region has the DNA TGCGCCAGCAGCTGGGGGCTAGCTAAACAAGAGACCCAGTACTTC. It encodes CASSWGLAKQETQYF. The chain combines TRBV5-1 with TRBJ2-5; perhaps TRBD1 as D (6 bases). V dropped 3 bases and J dropped 2 bases, with 14 bases sitting between them. CDR1 and CDR2 (germline): SGHRS, YFSETQ. The CDR3 has 15 residues.